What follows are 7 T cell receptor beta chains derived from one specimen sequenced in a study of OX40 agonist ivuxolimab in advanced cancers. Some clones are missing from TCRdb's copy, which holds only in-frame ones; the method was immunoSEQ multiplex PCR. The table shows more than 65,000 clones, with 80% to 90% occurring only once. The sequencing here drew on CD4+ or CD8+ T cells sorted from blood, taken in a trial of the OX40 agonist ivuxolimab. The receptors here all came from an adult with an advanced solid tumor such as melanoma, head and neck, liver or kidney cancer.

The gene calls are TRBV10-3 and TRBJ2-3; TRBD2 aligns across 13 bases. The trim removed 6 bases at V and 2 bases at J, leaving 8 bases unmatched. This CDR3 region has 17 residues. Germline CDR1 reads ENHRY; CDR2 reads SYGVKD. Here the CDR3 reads CAISRRTSGGNTDTQYF. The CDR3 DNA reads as TGTGCCATCAGCCGAAGGACTAGCGGGGGAAACACAGATACGCAGTATTTT.

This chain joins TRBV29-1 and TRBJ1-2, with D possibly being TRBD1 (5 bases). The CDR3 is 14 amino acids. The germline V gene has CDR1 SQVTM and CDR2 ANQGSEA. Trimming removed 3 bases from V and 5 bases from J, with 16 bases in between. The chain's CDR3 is CSVDKGDSGYGYTF. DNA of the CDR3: TGCAGCGTTGATAAAGGGGATTCCGGATATGGCTACACCTTC. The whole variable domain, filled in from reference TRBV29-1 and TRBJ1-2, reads SAVISQKPSRDICQRGTSLTIQCQVDSQVTMMFWYRQQPGQSLTLIATANQGSEATYESGFVIDKFPISRPNLTFSTLTVSNMSPEDSSIYLCSVDKGDSGYGYTFGSGTRLTVV.

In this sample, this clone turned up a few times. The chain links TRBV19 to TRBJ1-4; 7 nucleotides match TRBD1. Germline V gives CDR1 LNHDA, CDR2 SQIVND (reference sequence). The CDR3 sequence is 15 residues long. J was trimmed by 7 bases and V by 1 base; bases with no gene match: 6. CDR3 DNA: TGTGCCAGTAGTATAGTGGCCCACAGGGGTGAAAAACTGTTTTTT. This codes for CASSIVAHRGEKLFF.

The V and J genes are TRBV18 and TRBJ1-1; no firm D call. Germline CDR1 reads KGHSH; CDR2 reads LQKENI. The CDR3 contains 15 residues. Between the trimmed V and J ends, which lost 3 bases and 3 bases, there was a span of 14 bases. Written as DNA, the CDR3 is TGTGCCAGCTCACCGCGAACGATTGGGGACACTGAAGCTTTCTTT. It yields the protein CASSPRTIGDTEAFF. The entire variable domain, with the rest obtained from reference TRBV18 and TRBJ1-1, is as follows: NAGVMQNPRHLVRRRGQEARLRCSPMKGHSHVYWYRQLPEEGLKFMVYLQKENIIDESGMPKERFSAEFPKEGPSILRIQQVVRGDSAAYFCASSPRTIGDTEAFFGQGTRLTVV.

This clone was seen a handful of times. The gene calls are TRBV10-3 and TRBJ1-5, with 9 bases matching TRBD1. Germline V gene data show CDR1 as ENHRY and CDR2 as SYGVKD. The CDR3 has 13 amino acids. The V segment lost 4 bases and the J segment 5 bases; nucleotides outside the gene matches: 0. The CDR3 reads CAISGTGDQPQHF. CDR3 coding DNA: TGTGCCATCAGTGGGACAGGGGATCAGCCCCAGCATTTT.

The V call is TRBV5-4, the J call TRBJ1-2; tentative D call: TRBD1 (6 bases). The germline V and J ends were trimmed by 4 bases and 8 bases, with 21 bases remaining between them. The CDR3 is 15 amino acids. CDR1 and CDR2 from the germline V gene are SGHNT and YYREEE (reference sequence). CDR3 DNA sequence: TGTGCCAGCAGCCCGGGCTCAGGGGACCGTTGGGGCTACACCTTC. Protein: CASSPGSGDRWGYTF.

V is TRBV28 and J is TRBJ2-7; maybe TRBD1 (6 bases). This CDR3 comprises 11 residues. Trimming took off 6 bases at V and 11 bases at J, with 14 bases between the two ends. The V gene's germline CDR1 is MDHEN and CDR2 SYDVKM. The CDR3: CASRKGGGEYF. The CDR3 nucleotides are TGTGCCAGCAGGAAAGGGGGTGGGGAGTACTTC.